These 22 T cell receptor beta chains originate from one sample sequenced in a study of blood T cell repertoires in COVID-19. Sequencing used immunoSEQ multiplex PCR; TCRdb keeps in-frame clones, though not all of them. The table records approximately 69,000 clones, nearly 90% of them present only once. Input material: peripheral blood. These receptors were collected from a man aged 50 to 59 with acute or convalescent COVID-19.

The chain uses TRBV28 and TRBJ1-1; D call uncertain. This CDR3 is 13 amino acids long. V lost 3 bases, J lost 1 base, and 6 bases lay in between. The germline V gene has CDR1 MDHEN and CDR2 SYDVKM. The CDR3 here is CASSFYRNTEAFF. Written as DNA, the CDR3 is TGTGCCAGCAGTTTCTACAGGAACACTGAAGCTTTCTTT.

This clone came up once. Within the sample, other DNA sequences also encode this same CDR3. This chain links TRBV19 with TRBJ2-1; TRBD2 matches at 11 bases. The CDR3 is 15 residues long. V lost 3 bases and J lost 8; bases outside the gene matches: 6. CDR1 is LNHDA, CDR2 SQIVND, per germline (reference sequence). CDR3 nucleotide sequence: TGTGCCAGTAGTATCGGGCTAGCGGGAGGTGATGAGCAGTTCTTC. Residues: CASSIGLAGGDEQFF.

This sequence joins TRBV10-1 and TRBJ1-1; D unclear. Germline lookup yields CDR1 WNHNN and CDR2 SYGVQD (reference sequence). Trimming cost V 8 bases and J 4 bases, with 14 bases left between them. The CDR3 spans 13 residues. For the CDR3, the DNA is TGCGCCAGCTCTTTGGGCGCGGGCACTGAAGCTTTCTTT. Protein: CASSLGAGTEAFF.

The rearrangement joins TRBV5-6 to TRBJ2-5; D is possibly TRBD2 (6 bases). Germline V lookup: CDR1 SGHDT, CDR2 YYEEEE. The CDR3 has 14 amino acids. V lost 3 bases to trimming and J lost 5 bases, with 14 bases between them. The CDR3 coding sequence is TGTGCCAGCAGCTGGCAGGAAGGAGGGGAGACCCAGTACTTC. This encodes CASSWQEGGETQYF.

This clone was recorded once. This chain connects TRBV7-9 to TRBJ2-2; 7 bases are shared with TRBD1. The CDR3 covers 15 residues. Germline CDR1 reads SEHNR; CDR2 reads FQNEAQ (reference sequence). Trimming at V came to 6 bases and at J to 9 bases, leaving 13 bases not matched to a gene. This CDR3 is CASRRPGQPYRELFF. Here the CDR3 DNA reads TGTGCCAGCAGAAGACCGGGACAGCCTTACCGGGAGCTGTTTTTT.

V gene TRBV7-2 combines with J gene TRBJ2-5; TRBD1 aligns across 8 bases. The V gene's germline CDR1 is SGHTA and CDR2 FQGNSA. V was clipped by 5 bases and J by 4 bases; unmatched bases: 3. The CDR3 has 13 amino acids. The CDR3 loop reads CASSRDRGETQYF. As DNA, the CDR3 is TGTGCCAGCAGCCGAGACAGGGGAGAGACCCAGTACTTC.

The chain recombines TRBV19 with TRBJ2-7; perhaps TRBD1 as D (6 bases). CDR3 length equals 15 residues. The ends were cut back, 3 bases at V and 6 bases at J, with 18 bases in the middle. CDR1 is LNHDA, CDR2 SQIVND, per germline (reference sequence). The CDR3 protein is CASSMKTGRAFEQYF. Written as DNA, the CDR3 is TGTGCCAGTAGTATGAAAACAGGGCGCGCTTTCGAGCAGTACTTC. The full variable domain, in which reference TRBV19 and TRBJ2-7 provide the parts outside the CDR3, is DGGITQSPKYLFRKEGQNVTLSCEQNLNHDAMYWYRQDPGQGLRLIYYSQIVNDFQKGDIAEGYSVSREKKESFPLTVTSAQKNPTAFYLCASSMKTGRAFEQYFGPGTRLTVT.

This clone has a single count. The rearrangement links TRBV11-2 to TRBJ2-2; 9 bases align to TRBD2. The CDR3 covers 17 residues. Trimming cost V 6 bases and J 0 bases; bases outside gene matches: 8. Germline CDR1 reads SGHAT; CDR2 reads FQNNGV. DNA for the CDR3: TGTGCCAGCAGACCCCTAGCGGGACTCGCGAACACCGGGGAGCTGTTTTTT. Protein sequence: CASRPLAGLANTGELFF.

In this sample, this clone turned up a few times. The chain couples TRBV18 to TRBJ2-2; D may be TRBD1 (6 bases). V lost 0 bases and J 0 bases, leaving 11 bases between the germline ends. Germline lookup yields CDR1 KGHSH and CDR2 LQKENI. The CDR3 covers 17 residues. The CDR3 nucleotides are TGTGCCAGCTCACCACCGATTCAGGGGCCGAACACCGGGGAGCTGTTTTTT. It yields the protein CASSPPIQGPNTGELFF.

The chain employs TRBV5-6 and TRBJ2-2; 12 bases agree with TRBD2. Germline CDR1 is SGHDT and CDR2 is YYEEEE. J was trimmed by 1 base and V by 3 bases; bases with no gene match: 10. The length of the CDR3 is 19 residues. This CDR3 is CASSSGLAGWGQNTGELFF. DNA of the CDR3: TGTGCCAGCAGCTCGGGACTAGCGGGTTGGGGACAGAACACCGGGGAGCTGTTTTTT.

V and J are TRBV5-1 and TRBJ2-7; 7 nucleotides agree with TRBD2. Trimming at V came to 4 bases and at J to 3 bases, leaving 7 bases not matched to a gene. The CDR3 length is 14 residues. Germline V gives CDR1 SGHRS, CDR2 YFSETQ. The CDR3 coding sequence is TGCGCCAGCAGCCACGGACTAGGAATCTACGAGCAGTACTTC. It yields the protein CASSHGLGIYEQYF.

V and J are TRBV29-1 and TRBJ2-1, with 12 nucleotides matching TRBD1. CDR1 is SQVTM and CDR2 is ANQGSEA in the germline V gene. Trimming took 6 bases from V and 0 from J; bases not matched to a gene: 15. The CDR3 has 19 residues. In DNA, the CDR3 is TGCAGCGTGGACGGGACAGGGGGCTCAAACGGGAACTCCTACAATGAGCAGTTCTTC. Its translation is CSVDGTGGSNGNSYNEQFF.

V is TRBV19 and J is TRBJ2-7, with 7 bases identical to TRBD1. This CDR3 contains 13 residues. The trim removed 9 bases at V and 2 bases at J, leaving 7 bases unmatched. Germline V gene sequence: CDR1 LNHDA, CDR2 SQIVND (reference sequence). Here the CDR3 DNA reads TGTGCCAGCTCCTCAGGGGGACCCTACGAGCAGTACTTC. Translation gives CASSSGGPYEQYF.

The CDR3 nucleotides are TGTGCCAGCAGCTGGTTTCCGGGTCCGCAGGGTTCACCCCTCCACTTT. Translating gives CASSWFPGPQGSPLHF. The chain uses TRBV7-9 and TRBJ1-6; maybe TRBD1 (5 bases). Germline-derived CDR1 and CDR2 are SEHNR and FQNEAQ (reference sequence). The length of the CDR3 is 16 residues. With 4 bases removed from V and 9 bases from J, the gap between germline ends came to 19 bases. Full variable domain (outside the CDR3, taken from reference TRBV7-9 and TRBJ1-6): DTGVSQNPRHKITKRGQNVTFRCDPISEHNRLYWYRQTLGQGPEFLTYFQNEAQLEKSRLLSDRFSAERPKGSFSTLEIQRTEQGDSAMYLCASSWFPGPQGSPLHFGNGTRLTVT.

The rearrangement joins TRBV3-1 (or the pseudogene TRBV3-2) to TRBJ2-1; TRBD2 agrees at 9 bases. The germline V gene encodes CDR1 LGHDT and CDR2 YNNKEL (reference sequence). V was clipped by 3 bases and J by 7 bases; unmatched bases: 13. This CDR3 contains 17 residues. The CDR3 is CASSQAGLAKGQNEQFF. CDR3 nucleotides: TGTGCCAGCAGCCAGGCGGGACTAGCAAAGGGACAAAATGAGCAGTTCTTC.

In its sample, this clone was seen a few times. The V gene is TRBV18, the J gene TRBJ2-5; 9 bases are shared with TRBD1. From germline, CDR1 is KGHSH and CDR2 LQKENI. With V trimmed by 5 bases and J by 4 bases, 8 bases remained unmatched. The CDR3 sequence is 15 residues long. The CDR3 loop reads CASSTQGARVETQYF. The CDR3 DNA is TGTGCCAGCTCAACACAGGGGGCGCGTGTAGAGACCCAGTACTTC. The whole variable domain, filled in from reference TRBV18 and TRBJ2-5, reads NAGVMQNPRHLVRRRGQEARLRCSPMKGHSHVYWYRQLPEEGLKFMVYLQKENIIDESGMPKERFSAEFPKEGPSILRIQQVVRGDSAAYFCASSTQGARVETQYFGPGTRLLVL.

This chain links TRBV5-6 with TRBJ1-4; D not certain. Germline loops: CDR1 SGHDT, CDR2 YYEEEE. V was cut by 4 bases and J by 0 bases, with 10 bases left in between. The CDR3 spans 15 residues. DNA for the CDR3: TGTGCCAGCAGCCCGAGGCGATCAACTAATGAAAAACTGTTTTTT. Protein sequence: CASSPRRSTNEKLFF.

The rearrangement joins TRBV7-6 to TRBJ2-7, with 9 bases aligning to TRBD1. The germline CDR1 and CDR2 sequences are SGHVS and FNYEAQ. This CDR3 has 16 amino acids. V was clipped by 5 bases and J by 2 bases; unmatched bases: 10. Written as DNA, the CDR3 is TGTGCCAGCAGCCCCTTATCGGGACAGGGACCCTACGAGCAGTACTTC. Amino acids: CASSPLSGQGPYEQYF.

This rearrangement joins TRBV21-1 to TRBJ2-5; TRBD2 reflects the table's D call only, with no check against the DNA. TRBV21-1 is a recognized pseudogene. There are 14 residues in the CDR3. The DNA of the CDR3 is TGTGCCAGCAGCAAAGTGTCCCCGGGGGAGACCCAGTACTTC. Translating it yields CASSKVSPGETQYF.

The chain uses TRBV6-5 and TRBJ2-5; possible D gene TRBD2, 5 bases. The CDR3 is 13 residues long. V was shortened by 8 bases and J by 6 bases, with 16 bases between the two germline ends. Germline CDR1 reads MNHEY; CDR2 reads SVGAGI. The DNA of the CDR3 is TGTGCCAGCCTGAGACCTGGGGAGAAGACCCAGTACTTC. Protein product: CASLRPGEKTQYF.

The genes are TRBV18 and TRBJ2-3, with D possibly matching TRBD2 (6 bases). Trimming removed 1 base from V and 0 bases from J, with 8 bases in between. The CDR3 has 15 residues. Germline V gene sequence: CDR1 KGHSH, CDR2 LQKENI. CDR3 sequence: CASSPLLASTDTQYF. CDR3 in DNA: TGTGCCAGCTCACCACTACTAGCTAGCACAGATACGCAGTATTTT.

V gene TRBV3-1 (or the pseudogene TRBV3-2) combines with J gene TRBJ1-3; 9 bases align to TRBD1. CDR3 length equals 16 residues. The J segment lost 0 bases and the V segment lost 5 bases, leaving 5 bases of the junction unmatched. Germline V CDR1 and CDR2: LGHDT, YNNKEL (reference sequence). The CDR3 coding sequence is TGTGCCAGCAGCTTCCGGGACAGGGCCTCTGGAAACACCATATATTTT. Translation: CASSFRDRASGNTIYF.